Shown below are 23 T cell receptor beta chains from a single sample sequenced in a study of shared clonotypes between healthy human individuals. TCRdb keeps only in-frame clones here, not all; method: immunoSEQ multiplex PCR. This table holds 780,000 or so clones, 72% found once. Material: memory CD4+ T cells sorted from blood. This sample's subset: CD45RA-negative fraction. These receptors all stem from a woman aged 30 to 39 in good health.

The CDR3 nucleotides read TGCGCCAGCAGCCCCCTGAGCGTCAATGAGCAGTTCTTC. Residues: CASSPLSVNEQFF. This chain connects TRBV5-1 to TRBJ2-1; D not resolved. Germline-derived CDR1 and CDR2 are SGHRS and YFSETQ. With 4 bases removed from V and 6 bases from J, the gap between germline ends came to 11 bases. The CDR3 is 13 amino acids.

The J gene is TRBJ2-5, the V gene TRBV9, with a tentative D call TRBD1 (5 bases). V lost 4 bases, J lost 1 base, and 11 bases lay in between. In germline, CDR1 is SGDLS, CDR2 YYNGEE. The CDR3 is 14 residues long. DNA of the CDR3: TGTGCCAGCAGCCCAGGGCACCTCCAAGAGACCCAGTACTTC. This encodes CASSPGHLQETQYF.

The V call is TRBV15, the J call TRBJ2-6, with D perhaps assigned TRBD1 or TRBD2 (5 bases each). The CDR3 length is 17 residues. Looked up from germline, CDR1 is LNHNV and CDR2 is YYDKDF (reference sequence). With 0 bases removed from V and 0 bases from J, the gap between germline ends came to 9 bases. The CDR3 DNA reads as TGTGCCACCAGCAGAGACCGAGGGGCCTCTGGGGCCAACGTCCTGACTTTC. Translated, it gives CATSRDRGASGANVLTF.

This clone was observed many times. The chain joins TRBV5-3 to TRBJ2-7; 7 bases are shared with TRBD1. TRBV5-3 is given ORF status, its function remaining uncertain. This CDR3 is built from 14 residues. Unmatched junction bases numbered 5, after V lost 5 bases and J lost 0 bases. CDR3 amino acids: CARSGDRPSYEQYF. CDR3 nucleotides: TGTGCCAGAAGTGGGGACAGACCCTCCTACGAGCAGTACTTC.

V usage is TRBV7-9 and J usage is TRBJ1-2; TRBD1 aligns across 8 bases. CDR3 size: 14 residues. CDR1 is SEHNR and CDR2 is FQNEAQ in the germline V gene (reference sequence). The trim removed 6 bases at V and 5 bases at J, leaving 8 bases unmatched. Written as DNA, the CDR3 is TGTGCCAGCAGGCTCTGGACAGGGTTATATGGCTACACCTTC. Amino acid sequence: CASRLWTGLYGYTF.

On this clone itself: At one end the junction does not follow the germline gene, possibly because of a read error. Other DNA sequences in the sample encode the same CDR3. The CDR3 sequence: CASSFGGGRAYEQYF. CDR3 DNA: TGTGCCAGCAGTTTTGGGGGCGGGAGGGCGTATGAGCAATACTTC. V usage is TRBV28 and J usage is TRBJ2-7; 9 bases map to TRBD2. The CDR3 has 15 residues. In germline, CDR1 is MDHEN, CDR2 SYDVKM.

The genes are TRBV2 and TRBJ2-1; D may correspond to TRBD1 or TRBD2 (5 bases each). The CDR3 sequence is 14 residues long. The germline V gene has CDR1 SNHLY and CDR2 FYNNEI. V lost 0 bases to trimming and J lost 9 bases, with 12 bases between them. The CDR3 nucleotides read TGTGCCAGCAGTGAAGCATTAATGAGGGGTGAGCAGTTCTTC. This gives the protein CASSEALMRGEQFF.

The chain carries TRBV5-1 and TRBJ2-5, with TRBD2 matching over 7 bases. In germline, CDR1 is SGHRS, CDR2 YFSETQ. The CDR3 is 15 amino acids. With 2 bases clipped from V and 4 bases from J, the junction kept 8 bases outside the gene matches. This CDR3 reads CASSLGQGGPETQYF. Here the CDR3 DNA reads TGCGCCAGCAGCTTAGGGCAGGGAGGGCCAGAGACCCAGTACTTC.

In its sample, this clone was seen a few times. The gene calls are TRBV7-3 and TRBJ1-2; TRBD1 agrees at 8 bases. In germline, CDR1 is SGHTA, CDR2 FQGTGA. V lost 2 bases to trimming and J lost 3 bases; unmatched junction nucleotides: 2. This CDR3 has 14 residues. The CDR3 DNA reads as TGTGCCAGCAGCTTATCAGGGGGCGACTATGGCTACACCTTC. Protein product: CASSLSGGDYGYTF.

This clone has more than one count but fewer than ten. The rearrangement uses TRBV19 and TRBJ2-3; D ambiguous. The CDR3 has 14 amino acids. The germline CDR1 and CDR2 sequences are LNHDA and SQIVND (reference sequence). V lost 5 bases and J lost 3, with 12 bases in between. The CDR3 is CASSSRVSTDTQYF. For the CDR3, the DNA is TGTGCCAGTAGTTCTAGGGTCAGTACAGATACGCAGTATTTT.

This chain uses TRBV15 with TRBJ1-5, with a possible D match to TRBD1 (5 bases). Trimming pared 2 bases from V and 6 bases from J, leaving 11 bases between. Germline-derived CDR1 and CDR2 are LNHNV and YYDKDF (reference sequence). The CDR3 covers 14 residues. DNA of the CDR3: TGTGCCACCAGCAGATCCGGGGACGCTCAGCCCCAGCATTTT. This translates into CATSRSGDAQPQHF.

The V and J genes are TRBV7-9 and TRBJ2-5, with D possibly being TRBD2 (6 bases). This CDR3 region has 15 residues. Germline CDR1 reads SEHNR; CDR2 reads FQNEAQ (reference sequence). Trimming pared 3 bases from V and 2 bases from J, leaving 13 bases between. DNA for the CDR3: TGTGCCAGCAGCTTTGGTAGCGGACAACAAGAGACCCAGTACTTC. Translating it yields CASSFGSGQQETQYF. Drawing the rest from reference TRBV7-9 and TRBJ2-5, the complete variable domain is DTGVSQNPRHKITKRGQNVTFRCDPISEHNRLYWYRQTLGQGPEFLTYFQNEAQLEKSRLLSDRFSAERPKGSFSTLEIQRTEQGDSAMYLCASSFGSGQQETQYFGPGTRLLVL.

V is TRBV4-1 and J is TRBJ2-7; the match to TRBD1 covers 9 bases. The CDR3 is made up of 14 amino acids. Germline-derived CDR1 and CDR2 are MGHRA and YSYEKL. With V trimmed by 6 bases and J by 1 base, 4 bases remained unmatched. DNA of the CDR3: TGCGCCAGCAGTCCCGGGACAGGGTCCTACGAGCAGTACTTC. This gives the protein CASSPGTGSYEQYF.

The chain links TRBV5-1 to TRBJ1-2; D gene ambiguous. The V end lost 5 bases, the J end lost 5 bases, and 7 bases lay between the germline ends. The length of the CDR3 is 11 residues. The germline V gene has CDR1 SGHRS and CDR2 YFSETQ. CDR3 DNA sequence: TGCGCCAGCAGAGACGTATATGGCTACACCTTC. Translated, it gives CASRDVYGYTF.

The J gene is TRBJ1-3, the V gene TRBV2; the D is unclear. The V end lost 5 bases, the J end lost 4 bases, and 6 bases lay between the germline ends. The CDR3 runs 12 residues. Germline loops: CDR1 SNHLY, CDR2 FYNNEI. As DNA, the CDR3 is TGTGCCAGCAGTACGGACGGAAACACCATATATTTT. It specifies CASSTDGNTIYF. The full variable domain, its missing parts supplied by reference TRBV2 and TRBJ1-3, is EPEVTQTPSHQVTQMGQEVILRCVPISNHLYFYWYRQILGQKVEFLVSFYNNEISEKSEIFDDQFSVERPDGSNFTLKIRSTKLEDSAMYFCASSTDGNTIYFGEGSWLTVV.

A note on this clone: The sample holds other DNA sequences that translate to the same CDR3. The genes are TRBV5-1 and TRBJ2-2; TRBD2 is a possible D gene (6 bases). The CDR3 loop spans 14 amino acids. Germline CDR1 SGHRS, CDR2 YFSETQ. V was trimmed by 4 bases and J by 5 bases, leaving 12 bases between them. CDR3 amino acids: CASSPGGETGELFF. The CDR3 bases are TGCGCCAGCAGCCCGGGCGGGGAGACCGGGGAGCTGTTTTTT.

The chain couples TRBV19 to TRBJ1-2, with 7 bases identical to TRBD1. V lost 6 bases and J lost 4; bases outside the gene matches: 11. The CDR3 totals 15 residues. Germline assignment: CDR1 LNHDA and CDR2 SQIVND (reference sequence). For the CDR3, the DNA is TGTGCCAGTAGGCCAACAGGGGCCCAGGGCTATGGCTACACCTTC. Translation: CASRPTGAQGYGYTF.

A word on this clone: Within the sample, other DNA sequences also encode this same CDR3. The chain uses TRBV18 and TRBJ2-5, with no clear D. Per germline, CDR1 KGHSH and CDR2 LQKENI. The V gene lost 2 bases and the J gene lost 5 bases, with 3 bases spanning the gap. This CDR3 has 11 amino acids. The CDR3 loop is CASSPEETQYF. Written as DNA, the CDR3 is TGTGCCAGCTCACCAGAGGAGACCCAGTACTTC.

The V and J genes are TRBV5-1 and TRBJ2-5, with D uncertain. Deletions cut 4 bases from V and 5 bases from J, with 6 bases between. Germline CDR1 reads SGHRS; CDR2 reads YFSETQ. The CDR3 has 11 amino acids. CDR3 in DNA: TGCGCCAGCAGCCAAAGTGAGACCCAGTACTTC. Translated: CASSQSETQYF.

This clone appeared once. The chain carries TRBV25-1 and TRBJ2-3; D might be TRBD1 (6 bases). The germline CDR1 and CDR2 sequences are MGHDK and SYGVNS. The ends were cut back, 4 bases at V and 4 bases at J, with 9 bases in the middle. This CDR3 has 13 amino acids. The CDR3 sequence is CASSAYRADTQYF. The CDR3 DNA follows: TGTGCCAGCAGTGCATACAGGGCAGATACGCAGTATTTT.

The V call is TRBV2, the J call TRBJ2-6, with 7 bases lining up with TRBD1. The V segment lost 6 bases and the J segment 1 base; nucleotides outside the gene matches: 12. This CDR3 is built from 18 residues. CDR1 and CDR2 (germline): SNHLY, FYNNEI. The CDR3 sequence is CASRSPSGGTSGANVLTF. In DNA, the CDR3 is TGTGCCAGCAGATCCCCCTCAGGGGGTACATCTGGGGCCAACGTCCTGACTTTC.

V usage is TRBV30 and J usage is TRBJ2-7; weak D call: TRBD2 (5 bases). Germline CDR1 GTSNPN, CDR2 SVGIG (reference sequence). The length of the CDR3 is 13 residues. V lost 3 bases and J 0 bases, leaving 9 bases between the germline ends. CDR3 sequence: CAWRAGSSYEQYF. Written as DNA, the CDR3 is TGTGCCTGGAGAGCTGGGAGCTCCTACGAGCAGTACTTC.

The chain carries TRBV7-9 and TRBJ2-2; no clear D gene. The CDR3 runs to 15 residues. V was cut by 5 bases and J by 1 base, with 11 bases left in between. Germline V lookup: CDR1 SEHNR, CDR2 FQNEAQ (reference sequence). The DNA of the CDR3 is TGTGCCAGCAGCCCGTCCGTTCTGAACACCGGGGAGCTGTTTTTT. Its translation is CASSPSVLNTGELFF.